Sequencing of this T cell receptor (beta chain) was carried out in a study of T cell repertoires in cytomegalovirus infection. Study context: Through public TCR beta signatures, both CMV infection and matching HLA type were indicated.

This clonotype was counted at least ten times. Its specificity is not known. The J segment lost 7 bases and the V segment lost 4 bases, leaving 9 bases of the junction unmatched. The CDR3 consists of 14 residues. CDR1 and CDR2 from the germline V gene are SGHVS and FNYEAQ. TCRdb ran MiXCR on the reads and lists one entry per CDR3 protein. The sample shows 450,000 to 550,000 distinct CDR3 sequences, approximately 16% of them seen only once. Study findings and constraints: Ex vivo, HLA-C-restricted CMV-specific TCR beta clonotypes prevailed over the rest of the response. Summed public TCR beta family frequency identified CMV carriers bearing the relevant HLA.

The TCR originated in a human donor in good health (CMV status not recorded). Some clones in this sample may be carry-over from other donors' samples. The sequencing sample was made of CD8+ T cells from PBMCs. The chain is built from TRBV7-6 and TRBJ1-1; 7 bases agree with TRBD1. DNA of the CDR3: TGTGCCAGCAGCTCCAGCCAGGGGGTGGGTGAAGCTTTCTTT. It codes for CASSSSQGVGEAFF.